This TCR beta chain stems from a study of blood T cell repertoires in COVID-19. Study details: The United States, Italy and Spain were the sources of the acute and convalescent COVID-19 samples. PBMCs, B-cell-depleted T cells, or T cells were the source of the cDNA or gDNA that made up the material.

Only one count was recorded for this clone. CDR3 length: 14 amino acids. The V gene's germline CDR1 is LNHDA and CDR2 SQIVND (reference sequence). Between the trimmed V and J ends, which lost 4 bases and 8 bases, there was a span of 15 bases. Original analysis: The assay estimated nucleated cells by amplifying reference gene primers. Produced via immunoSEQ multiplex PCR; TCRdb's table is partial and in-frame only. Clonal size and the V and J genes are those of that table, whereas D and trimming came from the DNA. The table lists some 25,000 clones, roughly nine tenths of them singletons, with approximately 30% in the top ten.

Sequencing was performed on peripheral blood. The genes are TRBV19 and TRBJ2-1; the D is unclear. The TCR sequence derives from a man in his 70s with active COVID-19. CDR3 coding DNA: TGTGCCAGTAGTACCTCGCAGGCTATCGATGAGCAGTTCTTC. This gives the protein CASSTSQAIDEQFF.